A single sample gave rise to the 26 T cell receptor beta chains below, sequenced in a study of blood T cell repertoires in COVID-19. Measured with immunoSEQ multiplex PCR; TCRdb has only the in-frame clones, and not every one. Of some 51,000 clones in the sample, 90% are singletons; the top ten hold about an eighth. What was sequenced was peripheral blood. These receptors all stem from a human donor with active COVID-19. The donor label of this sample is uncertain.

This rearrangement joins TRBV2 to TRBJ2-1; a possible D gene is TRBD1 (6 bases). The CDR3 totals 17 residues. The V and J ends lost 1 base and 0 bases respectively, with 13 bases between them. The germline CDR1 and CDR2 sequences are SNHLY and FYNNEI. CDR3 loop: CASSEGDTLSSYNEQFF. Here the CDR3 DNA reads TGTGCCAGCAGTGAAGGGGACACATTGAGCTCCTACAATGAGCAGTTCTTC.

This rearrangement joins TRBV3-1 (or the pseudogene TRBV3-2) to TRBJ2-7; 9 nucleotides agree with TRBD1. The junction had 5 bases not matched to a gene; V was cut back by 0 bases and J by 5 bases. The length of the CDR3 is 15 residues. Per germline, CDR1 LGHDT and CDR2 YNNKEL (reference sequence). The DNA of the CDR3 is TGTGCCAGCAGCCAAGATAGGGACAGGGAAAACGAGCAGTACTTC. Residues: CASSQDRDRENEQYF.

This clone was observed a single time. The chain links TRBV19 to TRBJ1-4, with D possibly being TRBD1 (5 bases). This CDR3 comprises 17 residues. Trimming took off 4 bases at V and 1 base at J, with 16 bases between the two ends. Germline-derived CDR1 and CDR2 are LNHDA and SQIVND (reference sequence). CDR3 protein: CASSTRTPGETNEKLFF. The CDR3 DNA is TGTGCCAGTAGTACCCGGACGCCGGGGGAAACTAATGAAAAACTGTTTTTT.

The chain joins TRBV19 to TRBJ1-3, with 8 bases that match TRBD1. This CDR3 comprises 13 residues. With V trimmed by 9 bases and J by 4 bases, 5 bases remained unmatched. Germline CDR1 is LNHDA and CDR2 is SQIVND (reference sequence). The chain's CDR3 is CASQGASGNTIYF. For the CDR3, the DNA is TGTGCCAGCCAGGGGGCCTCAGGAAACACCATATATTTT.

The chain combines TRBV27 with TRBJ1-2; D not resolved. CDR3 length: 15 residues. V was shortened by 4 bases and J by 4 bases, with 16 bases between the two germline ends. Germline-derived CDR1 and CDR2 are MNHEY and SMNVEV (reference sequence). The CDR3 protein is CASSSPQAGIYGYTF. The CDR3 nucleotides are TGTGCCAGCAGTTCCCCTCAGGCAGGAATCTATGGCTACACCTTC.

The chain employs TRBV5-1 and TRBJ2-5; 11 bases agree with TRBD1. CDR3 length equals 16 residues. Germline values: CDR1 SGHRS, CDR2 YFSETQ. Unmatched junction bases numbered 8, after V lost 2 bases and J lost 5 bases. The CDR3 here is CASSFGDRGERETQYF. The CDR3 nucleotides read TGCGCCAGCAGCTTTGGGGACAGGGGGGAAAGGGAGACCCAGTACTTC.

Here the CDR3 reads CASSYRPGQANQPQHF. The CDR3 region has the DNA TGTGCCAGCAGTTATCGACCCGGACAGGCCAATCAGCCCCAGCATTTT. V and J are TRBV6-6 and TRBJ1-5, with 7 bases matching TRBD1. Trimming at V came to 3 bases and at J to 3 bases, leaving 8 bases not matched to a gene. Germline CDR1 is MNHNY and CDR2 is SVGAGI (reference sequence). The CDR3 is 16 residues long.

The chain carries TRBV19 and TRBJ2-5, with D perhaps matching TRBD2 (5 bases). Germline assignment: CDR1 LNHDA and CDR2 SQIVND (reference sequence). The CDR3 is made up of 15 amino acids. V gave up 5 bases and J gave up 2 bases, with 15 bases separating them. Written as DNA, the CDR3 is TGTGCCAGTAGTTACGGGGTCGGGGTACAAGAGACCCAGTACTTC. It specifies CASSYGVGVQETQYF.

The V and J genes are TRBV18 and TRBJ2-2; the match to TRBD1 covers 9 bases. Per germline, CDR1 KGHSH and CDR2 LQKENI. Losses at the gene ends were 3 bases for V and 2 bases for J; bases not matched to a gene: 13. CDR3 length: 19 amino acids. CDR3 sequence reads: CASSPRGTGLPLNTGELFF. In nucleotides, the CDR3 is TGTGCCAGCTCACCCCGTGGGACAGGGCTCCCCCTAAACACCGGGGAGCTGTTTTTT.

This rearrangement joins TRBV7-9 to TRBJ1-1; D is unresolved. CDR3 length: 12 residues. Trimming stripped 0 bases from V and 4 bases from J, with 3 bases between. CDR1 is SEHNR and CDR2 is FQNEAQ in the germline V gene (reference sequence). CDR3 coding DNA: TGTGCCAGCAGCTTAGCCGGCACTGAAGCTTTCTTT. Translating gives CASSLAGTEAFF.

This chain uses TRBV19 with TRBJ1-2; TRBD1 might be the D (6 bases). CDR1 is LNHDA and CDR2 is SQIVND in the germline V gene (reference sequence). This CDR3 region has 15 residues. V lost 3 bases and J 6 bases, leaving 17 bases between the germline ends. CDR3 sequence (DNA): TGTGCCAGTAGTATCGTCTTGGGACAATCGAATGGCTACACCTTC. Protein: CASSIVLGQSNGYTF.

This chain uses TRBV7-6 with TRBJ2-3; 11 nucleotides agree with TRBD2. Germline values: CDR1 SGHVS, CDR2 FNYEAQ. J lost 2 bases, V lost 5 bases, and 3 bases had no gene match. The CDR3 contains 15 residues. As DNA, the CDR3 is TGTGCCAGCAGCCTGACTAGCGGGGTCACAGATACGCAGTATTTT. This codes for CASSLTSGVTDTQYF. Variable domain in full (rest from reference TRBV7-6 and TRBJ2-3): GAGVSQSPRYKVTKRGQDVALRCDPISGHVSLYWYRQALGQGPEFLTYFNYEAQQDKSGLPNDRFSAERPEGSISTLTIQRTEQRDSAMYRCASSLTSGVTDTQYFGPGTRLTVL.

This chain links TRBV19 with TRBJ1-1, with TRBD1 matching over 8 bases. This CDR3 is 14 amino acids long. Trimming removed 6 bases from V and 5 bases from J; junction bases left unmatched: 8. In germline, CDR1 is LNHDA, CDR2 SQIVND (reference sequence). This chain's CDR3 is CASSTGQGWTEAFF. The CDR3 nucleotides are TGTGCCAGTAGCACCGGACAGGGTTGGACTGAAGCTTTCTTT.

The chain is built from TRBV28 and TRBJ1-2; D gene uncertain. Germline V lookup: CDR1 MDHEN, CDR2 SYDVKM. Trimming left V 10 bases short and J 4 bases short, with 19 bases between. The CDR3 extends over 14 amino acids. The CDR3, as DNA: TGTGCCACCACAAGTGAGGGAGCGGTCTATGGCTACACCTTC. Protein: CATTSEGAVYGYTF.

J is TRBJ2-7 and V is TRBV9, with D perhaps TRBD1 (8 bases). CDR1 is SGDLS and CDR2 is YYNGEE in the germline V gene. V gave up 1 base and J gave up 5 bases, with 16 bases separating them. The CDR3 covers 15 residues. The CDR3, as DNA: TGTGCCAGCAGCGTAACAGGGGGGGATAAGAACGAGCAGTACTTC. It codes for CASSVTGGDKNEQYF.

J is TRBJ2-3 and V is TRBV4-1; possible D gene TRBD2, 6 bases. The length of the CDR3 is 16 residues. Trimming cost V 4 bases and J 2 bases, with 16 bases left between them. Looked up from germline, CDR1 is MGHRA and CDR2 is YSYEKL. For the CDR3, the DNA is TGCGCCAGCAGCCCTCGTATAGCGGACTACACAGATACGCAGTATTTT. The encoded protein is CASSPRIADYTDTQYF.

This chain connects TRBV5-1 to TRBJ1-6; 8 bases match TRBD1. Trimming cost V 2 bases and J 9 bases; bases outside gene matches: 4. The V gene's germline CDR1 is SGHRS and CDR2 YFSETQ. The CDR3 has 14 amino acids. CDR3 region: CASSLQGEGSPLHF. The CDR3 DNA reads as TGCGCCAGCAGCTTACAGGGGGAAGGTTCACCCCTCCACTTT.

The V and J genes are TRBV6-5 and TRBJ1-1; D might be TRBD1 (6 bases). The CDR3 consists of 12 residues. Germline V CDR1 and CDR2: MNHEY, SVGAGI. V was clipped by 4 bases and J by 11 bases, with 14 bases between them. The CDR3 DNA reads TGTGCCAGCAGTTTCCTAGGGGGGGGTGCTTTCTTT. It is translated as CASSFLGGGAFF.

The V call is TRBV19, the J call TRBJ1-5; 10 bases map to TRBD1. Germline assignment: CDR1 LNHDA and CDR2 SQIVND (reference sequence). The CDR3 covers 15 residues. J gave up 2 bases and V 3 bases, and 1 base lay outside the gene matches. The CDR3 DNA sequence: TGTGCCAGTAGTATCGGGACAGGGGGCAATCAGCCCCAGCATTTT. It translates to CASSIGTGGNQPQHF.

The rearrangement links TRBV19 to TRBJ1-2; D perhaps matches TRBD1 (6 bases). The CDR3 runs to 15 residues. The germline V and J ends were trimmed by 3 bases and 3 bases, with 14 bases remaining between them. Germline V lookup: CDR1 LNHDA, CDR2 SQIVND (reference sequence). As DNA, the CDR3 is TGTGCCAGTAGTATTGTGGGGGCGCGACACTATGGCTACACCTTC. This sequence encodes CASSIVGARHYGYTF.

V usage is TRBV5-6 and J usage is TRBJ1-5; TRBD1 might be the D (5 bases). Trimming took off 6 bases at V and 0 bases at J, with 13 bases between the two ends. There are 15 residues in the CDR3. CDR1 and CDR2 from the germline V gene are SGHDT and YYEEEE. CDR3 loop: CASTQGSYSNQPQHF. Written as DNA, the CDR3 is TGTGCCAGCACCCAGGGATCCTATAGCAATCAGCCCCAGCATTTT.

CDR3 bases: TGTGCCAGCAGCTTGATTCGGGTCCCCTACGAGCAGTACTTC. It encodes CASSLIRVPYEQYF. This chain connects TRBV5-6 to TRBJ2-7; unclear D gene. In germline, CDR1 is SGHDT, CDR2 YYEEEE. This CDR3 region has 14 residues. Trimming left V 1 base short and J 2 bases short, with 10 bases between. Full variable domain (outside the CDR3, taken from reference TRBV5-6 and TRBJ2-7): DAGVTQSPTHLIKTRGQQVTLRCSPKSGHDTVSWYQQALGQGPQFIFQYYEEEERQRGNFPDRFSGHQFPNYSSELNVNALLLGDSALYLCASSLIRVPYEQYFGPGTRLTVT.

The CDR3 here is CAISPLSSGFGELFF. The CDR3 region has the DNA TGTGCCATCAGCCCCCTATCTAGCGGATTCGGGGAGCTGTTTTTT. This sequence joins TRBV10-3 and TRBJ2-2, with 7 bases matching TRBD2. The CDR3 runs to 15 residues. With V trimmed by 6 bases and J by 7 bases, 11 bases remained unmatched. The V gene's germline CDR1 is ENHRY and CDR2 SYGVKD.

The chain joins TRBV6-6 to TRBJ1-6, with D unresolved. V lost 7 bases and J lost 3, with 7 bases in between. This CDR3 contains 13 residues. Germline V gives CDR1 MNHNY, CDR2 SVGAGI (reference sequence). The CDR3 DNA sequence: TGTGCCAGCACCCGGGGCTATAATTCACCCCTCCACTTT. It codes for CASTRGYNSPLHF.

This chain connects TRBV5-1 to TRBJ1-1; 11 bases are a match to TRBD1. The V and J ends lost 0 bases and 4 bases, in that order; junction bases with no gene match: 5. CDR1 is SGHRS and CDR2 is YFSETQ in the germline V gene. The length of the CDR3 is 16 residues. The CDR3 DNA follows: TGCGCCAGCAGCTTGGGGGGACAGGGGGAAGGCACTGAAGCTTTCTTT. Residues: CASSLGGQGEGTEAFF.

The chain recombines TRBV18 with TRBJ1-3, with 7 positions matching TRBD1. V was clipped by 3 bases and J by 0 bases; unmatched bases: 5. This CDR3 contains 16 residues. Germline CDR1 KGHSH, CDR2 LQKENI. CDR3 sequence reads: CASSPLGTDSGNTIYF. In nucleotides, the CDR3 is TGTGCCAGCTCACCTCTTGGGACAGACTCTGGAAACACCATATATTTT. Full variable domain (remainder filled in from reference TRBV18 and TRBJ1-3): NAGVMQNPRHLVRRRGQEARLRCSPMKGHSHVYWYRQLPEEGLKFMVYLQKENIIDESGMPKERFSAEFPKEGPSILRIQQVVRGDSAAYFCASSPLGTDSGNTIYFGEGSWLTVV.